This TCR beta chain stems from a study of blood T cell repertoires in COVID-19 (dated by TCRdb to 2020 to 2022). A note on the overall study: Collaborator samples came from the United States, Italy and Spain and covered acute and convalescent phases of COVID-19. Samples came from the ongoing ImmuneRACE study (first 160 participants) plus 1,254 subjects from 6 global collaborators. Sample metadata almost always included a de-identified subject ID, COVID-19 status, age in years and sex. The repertoires were released in a freely available public database intended as a resource for research on the immune response to SARS-CoV-2. The prospective study material was composed of cDNA or gDNA derived from T cells, B-cell-depleted T cells, or PBMCs. Deeply sampled blood TCRbeta repertoires from subjects exposed to, actively infected with, or recovered from COVID-19 were included in the dataset. Where available, HLA class I and class II types were obtained from metadata supplied by the sample provider rather than from assay-based typing.

The CDR1 and CDR2 encoded by the germline V gene are SGHTA and FQGTGA. V is cut back by 5 bases and J by 6 bases, with 9 bases in the junction unmatched. The CDR3 runs 14 amino acids, cysteine and phenylalanine included. Only the CDR3 part of the read is kept: 42 bases, read in frame from the first base. Broader findings and caveats from the paper: The quantity of clinical and demographic metadata differed by source and by participant and was supplied without curation.

TCRbeta CDR3 regions were amplified from genomic DNA by means of the immunoSEQ Assay, a bias-controlled multiplex PCR. The paper's data handling went like this. The number of nucleated cells in each sample was estimated from the amplification of reference gene primers within the assay. To quantify the absolute abundance of each unique TCRbeta CDR3 rearrangement, sequence reads were collapsed and filtered. Productive Simpson clonality was computed per sample as the square root of Simpson's diversity index over productive rearrangements. The immuneACCESS repertoire file appears here via TCRdb, limited to in-frame rearrangements. These files lack a portion of the clones; in checked studies, under half of the deficit traces to unresolved V genes, and the cause of the others is not known. That table gives V, J and clone size, and the DNA gave D and trimming. In this sample the table shows about 120,000 clones, approximately 80% of which occur a single time. 3.8% of the sample comes from the top ten.

This clone has only a few counts. Its antigen remains undetermined. No much larger clonotype is one base removed from it; base qualities were not supplied. The collaborating institutions used their own protocols to collect whole blood in K2EDTA tubes. For TCRbeta analysis, collaborators shipped samples as frozen whole blood, isolated PBMCs, or DNA extracted from either of those sample types. This receptor was taken from a woman aged 45-60 years with acute or convalescent COVID-19. Material for sequencing was peripheral blood. The rearranged chain carries TRBV7-3 and TRBJ1-2; 7 central nucleotides agree with TRBD1. This receptor has the CDR3 CASSTLTGTDGYTF. The nucleotide sequence is given as TGTGCCAGCAGCACACTCACCGGGACAGATGGCTACACCTTC.